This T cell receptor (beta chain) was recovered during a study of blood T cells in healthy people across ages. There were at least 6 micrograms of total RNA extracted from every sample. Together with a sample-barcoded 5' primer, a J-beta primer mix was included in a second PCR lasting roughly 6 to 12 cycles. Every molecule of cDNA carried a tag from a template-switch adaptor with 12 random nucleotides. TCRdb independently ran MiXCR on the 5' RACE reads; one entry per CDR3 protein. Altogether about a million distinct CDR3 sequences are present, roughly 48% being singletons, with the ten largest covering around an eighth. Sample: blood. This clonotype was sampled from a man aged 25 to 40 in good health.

The CDR3 coding sequence is TGTGCCAGCAGTTTCGAGGTGCAAGGCCCGGGGGCAACTAATGAAAAACTGTTTTTT. This codes for CASSFEVQGPGATNEKLFF. The rearrangement uses TRBV12-3 or TRBV12-4 and TRBJ1-4; a weak D match, TRBD1 (5 bases). The CDR3 contains 19 residues. With 3 bases removed from V and 0 bases from J, the gap between germline ends came to 20 bases.